A selection of T cell receptor beta chains follows, all from one sample in a study of molecular identifiers for immune sequencing clone quantification. TCRdb passed the PCR reads through MiXCR, listing each CDR3 protein once. The sample carries more than 550,000 distinct CDR3 sequences, 25% recorded once. Sequenced input: naive CD8+ T cells from blood, with Jurkat cell RNA spiked in. The origin of the receptors is a human donor in good health. Some libraries in this study had Jurkat cell RNA spiked in. Each CDR3 is given with its conserved first and last residue. The D gene is left open where the match is weak. Not every row has a clone size; where given, it reads once, few, many or a size class.

j_call | clone_size | v_call | d_call | cdr3_aa | cdr3_nt
TRBJ2-3 | few | TRBV7-9 | NA | CASSSGGALLDTQYF | TGTGCCAGCAGCTCGGGGGGCGCGTTATTAGATACGCAGTATTTT
TRBJ2-2 | NA | TRBV13 | NA | CASSLEGANTWELFF | TGTGCCAGCAGCTTAGAAGGGGCGAACACCTGGGAGCTGTTTTTT
TRBJ2-7 | NA | TRBV27 | TRBD2 | CASSFGSGLAGEQYF | TGTGCCAGCAGTTTTGGGAGCGGACTAGCGGGAGAGCAGTACTTC
TRBJ2-7 | many | TRBV5-1 | TRBD1 | CASSPGQGPYEQYF | TGTGCCAGCAGCCCGGGACAGGGGCCCTACGAGCAGTACTTC
TRBJ1-1 | few | TRBV19 | NA | CASSIGSSNTEAFF | TGTGCCAGTAGTATCGGCAGCTCGAACACTGAAGCTTTCTTT
TRBJ1-1 | many | TRBV29-1 | TRBD1 | CSVGDSLEAFF | TGCAGCGTCGGGGACAGCCTTGAAGCTTTCTTT
TRBJ2-7 | many | TRBV7-9 | TRBD1 | CASSPRLTGDTYEQYF | TGTGCCAGCAGCCCTAGGTTAACAGGGGACACCTACGAGCAGTACTTC
TRBJ1-1 | NA | TRBV6-6 | NA | CASSTPGTEAFF | TGTGCCAGCAGCACACCGGGGACTGAAGCTTTCTTT
TRBJ2-7 | many | TRBV7-9 | TRBD2 | CASRPGGGLAGVKEQYF | TGTGCCAGCAGGCCCGGAGGAGGACTAGCGGGAGTAAAAGAGCAGTACTTC
TRBJ2-7 | NA | TRBV28 | NA | CASLSGGSYEQYF | TGTGCCAGCCTGTCCGGGGGTTCCTACGAGCAGTACTTC
TRBJ1-6 | many | TRBV7-2 | TRBD1 | CASSAGQGFDSPLHF | TGTGCCAGCAGCGCGGGACAGGGGTTCGATTCACCCCTCCACTTT
TRBJ2-7 | many | TRBV13 | TRBD2 | CASSLGLGLAGARFYEQYF | TGTGCCAGCAGCTTAGGCCTCGGACTAGCGGGGGCCCGATTCTACGAGCAGTACTTC
TRBJ2-7 | many | TRBV6-2/TRBV6-3 | NA | CASSVSDEQYF | TGTGCCAGCAGCGTCAGCGACGAGCAGTACTTC
TRBJ1-4 | once | TRBV4-3 | TRBD1 | CASSQERGLGEKLFF | TGCGCCAGCAGCCAAGAAAGGGGGCTTGGTGAAAAACTGTTTTTT
TRBJ1-1 | many | TRBV28 | NA | CASSSMLRDTEAFF | TGTGCCAGCAGTTCAATGCTCCGGGACACCGAAGCTTTCTTT
TRBJ2-4 | many | TRBV10-2 | TRBD2 | CASSKGRGLQLAKNIQYF | TGCGCCAGCAGCAAAGGGAGGGGCCTGCAACTAGCCAAAAACATTCAGTACTTC
TRBJ1-1 | many | TRBV28 | NA | CASGPGWGAVNQETEAFF | TGTGCCAGCGGCCCGGGGTGGGGGGCGGTGAATCAAGAGACTGAAGCTTTCTTT
TRBJ1-2 | NA | TRBV3-1 | NA | CASSQGRGNYGYAF | TGTGCCAGCAGCCAAGGAAGGGGGAACTATGGCTACGCCTTC
TRBJ2-3 | few | TRBV4-3 | TRBD2 | CASSQYAGGTDTQYF | TGCGCCAGCAGCCAATATGCGGGGGGCACAGATACGCAGTATTTT
TRBJ1-1 | few | TRBV3-1 | TRBD1 | CASSQDKRGQGNTEAFF | TGTGCCAGCAGCCAAGATAAAAGGGGACAGGGGAACACTGAAGCTTTCTTT
TRBJ1-1 | many | TRBV6-5 | NA | CASSHQPGSVNEAFF | TGTGCCAGCAGTCACCAACCAGGGAGTGTAAATGAAGCTTTCTTT
TRBJ2-7 | many | TRBV27 | TRBD2 | CASSLTGGWYEQYF | TGTGCCAGCAGTTTAACGGGGGGGTGGTACGAGCAGTACTTC
TRBJ1-2 | NA | TRBV9 | NA | CASSVFDSPSNYGYTF | TGTGCCAGCAGCGTTTTCGACAGCCCATCTAACTATGGCTACACCTTC
TRBJ1-4 | NA | TRBV3-2 | NA | CASSKQFREKLFF | TGTGCCAGCAGTAAACAGTTTCGTGAAAAACTGTTTTTT
TRBJ1-1 | many | TRBV7-6 | NA | CASSLEQNTEAFF | TGTGCCAGCAGCTTAGAGCAGAACACTGAAGCTTTCTTT
TRBJ2-7 | NA | TRBV6-2/TRBV6-3 | NA | CASSYSAVSQPYEQYF | TGTGCCAGCAGTTATTCGGCGGTCTCCCAACCCTACGAGCAGTACTTC
TRBJ1-6 | NA | TRBV5-3 | NA | CARSLTPINSPLHF | TGTGCCAGAAGCTTGACACCTATAAATTCACCCCTCCACTTT
TRBJ2-1 | NA | TRBV6-6 | TRBD2 | CASSYGTSGMARFF | TGTGCCAGCAGTTACGGGACTAGCGGGATGGCGAGGTTCTTC
TRBJ1-6 | many | TRBV7-2 | NA | CASSRRQEDSYNSPLHF | TGTGCCAGCAGTCGTCGACAGGAGGACTCCTATAATTCACCCCTCCACTTT
TRBJ2-7 | NA | TRBV20-1 | NA | CSARDFKEGERSSYGQYF | TGCAGTGCTAGAGATTTTAAGGAAGGGGAGAGGAGCTCCTACGGGCAGTACTTC
TRBJ2-7 | NA | TRBV12-3/TRBV12-4 | TRBD1 | CASSVTGGSYGQYF | TGTGCCAGCAGTGTGACAGGGGGTTCCTACGGGCAGTACTTC
TRBJ2-7 | many | TRBV27 | TRBD1 | CASSTTGAYEQYF | TGTGCCAGCAGTACGACAGGGGCCTACGAGCAGTACTTC
TRBJ2-3 | many | TRBV20-1 | NA | CSARDLAESTDTQYF | TGCAGTGCTAGAGATCTAGCAGAAAGCACAGATACGCAGTATTTT
TRBJ2-6 | NA | TRBV19 | NA | CASSIGAPGGANVLTF | TGTGCCAGTAGTATAGGGGCCCCGGGAGGGGCCAACGTCCTGACTTTC
TRBJ2-7 | many | TRBV28 | NA | CASSKGLEQYF | TGTGCCAGCAGTAAAGGGTTAGAGCAGTACTTC
TRBJ2-7 | NA | TRBV28 | NA | CASNPNRVYWDEQYF | TGTGCCAGCAACCCAAACAGGGTATATTGGGACGAGCAGTACTTC
TRBJ2-2 | NA | TRBV5-6 | TRBD1 | CASSPGTGGVGTGELFF | TGTGCCAGCAGCCCAGGGACAGGGGGCGTCGGCACCGGGGAGCTGTTTTTT
TRBJ2-2 | NA | TRBV9 | NA | CASSAIRDYTGELFF | TGTGCCAGCAGCGCGATCAGGGATTACACCGGGGAGCTGTTTTTT
TRBJ2-3 | few | TRBV6-2/TRBV6-3 | NA | CASSYGLVVATDAQYF | TGTGCCAGCAGTTACGGCCTAGTTGTTGCGACAGATGCGCAGTATTTT
TRBJ2-3 | NA | TRBV7-2 | TRBD1 | CASSPRDRGKADTQYF | TGTGCCAGCAGCCCGCGGGACAGGGGTAAGGCAGATACGCAGTATTTT
TRBJ1-4 | few | TRBV13 | NA | CASSSGHINEKLFF | TGTGCCAGCAGCTCGGGACACATTAATGAAAAACTGTTTTTT
TRBJ2-1 | many | TRBV14 | TRBD2 | CASSLRTSGSDEQFF | TGTGCCAGCAGCCTTCGGACTAGCGGGAGTGATGAGCAGTTCTTC
TRBJ1-1 | many | TRBV5-6 | NA | CASSAGTTEAFF | TGTGCCAGCAGTGCGGGGACCACTGAAGCTTTCTTT
TRBJ2-3 | many | TRBV19 | NA | CASSIASTDTQYF | TGTGCCAGTAGTATCGCTAGCACAGATACGCAGTATTTT
TRBJ2-7 | NA | TRBV25-1 | NA | CTSKGRAGSNPSYEQYF | TGTACCAGCAAGGGACGGGCGGGAAGCAATCCCTCCTACGAGCAGTACTTC
TRBJ2-5 | few | TRBV20-1 | TRBD1 | CSALDRGEVFQETQYF | TGCAGTGCCCTGGACAGGGGGGAGGTCTTCCAAGAGACCCAGTACTTC
TRBJ2-7 | NA | TRBV19 | NA | CASSIADGVYEQHF | TGTGCCAGTAGTATCGCGGACGGGGTCTACGAGCAGCACTTC